Listed here are 28 T cell receptor beta chains from one sample, sequenced in a study of shared clonotypes between healthy human individuals. Only in-frame clones appear in the TCRdb table, and some are missing; sequencing was by immunoSEQ multiplex PCR. This table has about 700,000 clones, just over 90% appearing once. Cells designated naive CD8 were CD45RO-negative and were positively selected for CCR7, with terminally differentiated effector memory CD45RA+ cells excluded. The sample comprised naive CD8+ T cells sorted from blood. Receptors were obtained from a man aged 25 to 45 in good health.

The genes are TRBV7-6 and TRBJ2-7; D is undetermined. Trimming left V 1 base short and J 3 bases short, with 7 bases between. From germline, CDR1 is SGHVS and CDR2 FNYEAQ. The CDR3 is made up of 13 amino acids. CDR3 nucleotides: TGTGCCAGCAGCTTAGGGAGAAGCTACGAGCAGTACTTC. Translation gives CASSLGRSYEQYF.

V is TRBV6-6 and J is TRBJ1-4; D perhaps matches TRBD1 (5 bases). V lost 0 bases and J lost 7, with 9 bases in between. The CDR3 sequence is 14 residues long. Germline V gene data show CDR1 as MNHNY and CDR2 as SVGAGI (reference sequence). CDR3 region: CASSYSAGIEKLFF. The CDR3 DNA reads as TGTGCCAGCAGTTACTCCGCAGGGATTGAAAAACTGTTTTTT.

This chain links TRBV19 with TRBJ2-1; 10 bases align to TRBD1. Germline CDR1 LNHDA, CDR2 SQIVND (reference sequence). The CDR3 spans 15 residues. Losses at the gene ends were 6 bases for V and 7 bases for J; bases not matched to a gene: 9. CDR3 loop: CASSQGTGVWNEQFF. Written as DNA, the CDR3 is TGTGCCAGTAGCCAAGGGACAGGGGTCTGGAATGAGCAGTTCTTC. The full variable domain, rest sourced from reference TRBV19 and TRBJ2-1, is DGGITQSPKYLFRKEGQNVTLSCEQNLNHDAMYWYRQDPGQGLRLIYYSQIVNDFQKGDIAEGYSVSREKKESFPLTVTSAQKNPTAFYLCASSQGTGVWNEQFFGPGTRLTVL.

The V and J genes are TRBV14 and TRBJ1-2; 8 positions agree with TRBD1. CDR1 and CDR2 (germline): SGHDN, FVKESK. V trimming: 1 base; J trimming: 1 base; junction bases outside the gene matches: 11. CDR3 length: 18 residues. CDR3 protein: CASSQGTGTTKINYGYTF. The CDR3, as DNA: TGTGCCAGCAGCCAAGGGACAGGGACGACGAAGATTAACTATGGCTACACCTTC.

The chain has TRBV7-2 and TRBJ2-7; 14 positions match TRBD2. In germline, CDR1 is SGHTA, CDR2 FQGNSA. This CDR3 is built from 18 residues. The ends lost 3 bases at V and 1 base at J; junction bases unmatched: 8. The CDR3: CASSFPTGTSGRSYEQYF. CDR3 nucleotide sequence: TGTGCCAGCAGCTTCCCGACCGGGACTAGCGGGAGATCCTACGAGCAGTACTTC.

V usage is TRBV11-2 and J usage is TRBJ2-1; 7 nucleotides line up with TRBD2. The CDR3 consists of 12 residues. The V gene's germline CDR1 is SGHAT and CDR2 FQNNGV. The V gene end was trimmed by 3 bases and the J gene end by 7 bases; junction bases not matched to a gene: 0. The CDR3 reads CASSFGGNEQFF. CDR3 nucleotide sequence: TGTGCCAGCAGCTTCGGGGGGAATGAGCAGTTCTTC.

On this clone: Additional DNA sequences in this sample encode the identical CDR3. The chain is built from TRBV9 and TRBJ1-1; D gene uncertain. Germline CDR1 SGDLS, CDR2 YYNGEE. Trimming removed 0 bases from V and 0 bases from J, with 3 bases in between. This CDR3 has 13 residues. CDR3 sequence: CASSVAVNTEAFF. The CDR3 DNA reads as TGTGCCAGCAGCGTAGCAGTGAACACTGAAGCTTTCTTT. Complete variable domain (other parts from reference TRBV9 and TRBJ1-1): DSGVTQTPKHLITATGQRVTLRCSPRSGDLSVYWYQQSLDQGLQFLIQYYNGEERAKGNILERFSAQQFPDLHSELNLSSLELGDSALYFCASSVAVNTEAFFGQGTRLTVV.

The rearrangement joins TRBV27 to TRBJ2-7; TRBD1 matches 9 bases. V lost 1 base to trimming and J lost 2 bases; unmatched junction nucleotides: 3. Germline CDR1 and CDR2: MNHEY and SMNVEV (reference sequence). CDR3 size: 15 residues. CDR3 in amino acids: CASSLFTGGTYEQYF. The CDR3, as DNA: TGTGCCAGCAGTTTATTCACAGGGGGCACCTACGAGCAGTACTTC.

This clone appeared a single time. V gene TRBV27 combines with J gene TRBJ2-7; 9 bases agree with TRBD1. After removal of 7 bases from V and 3 bases from J, the junction contained 10 bases not matched to a gene. The CDR3 extends over 15 amino acids. Germline values: CDR1 MNHEY, CDR2 SMNVEV (reference sequence). CDR3 DNA: TGTGCCAGCACCCCGGCCGGGACAGGGAACTACGAGCAGTACTTC. It yields the protein CASTPAGTGNYEQYF.

The CDR3 protein is CASSKRQGATYEQYF. The CDR3 DNA follows: TGTGCCAGTAGTAAGCGACAGGGGGCAACCTACGAGCAGTACTTC. V and J are TRBV19 and TRBJ2-7, with 10 nucleotides matching TRBD1. Germline values: CDR1 LNHDA, CDR2 SQIVND (reference sequence). Trimming cost V 4 bases and J 2 bases; bases outside gene matches: 5. The length of the CDR3 is 15 residues.

The chain couples TRBV5-5 to TRBJ2-7, with TRBD2 as a possible D gene (5 bases). The germline CDR1 and CDR2 sequences are SGHKS and YYEKEE (reference sequence). This CDR3 region has 17 residues. Trimming cost V 4 bases and J 3 bases, with 23 bases left between them. DNA for the CDR3: TGTGCCAGCAGCCCGGCCGGACGGGGTGGCGTTTACTACGAGCAGTACTTC. Its translation is CASSPAGRGGVYYEQYF.

This clone was recorded a few times. The chain combines TRBV19 with TRBJ1-2; TRBD1 matches at 9 bases. J lost 0 bases, V lost 3 bases, and 2 bases had no gene match. CDR1 is LNHDA and CDR2 is SQIVND in the germline V gene (reference sequence). The CDR3 contains 15 residues. Here the CDR3 reads CASSMDRGANYGYTF. For the CDR3, the DNA is TGTGCCAGTAGTATGGACAGGGGAGCTAACTATGGCTACACCTTC.

V and J are TRBV30 and TRBJ2-1; no reliable D call. The CDR3 has 12 amino acids. V lost 8 bases, J lost 1 base, and 9 bases lay in between. CDR1 is GTSNPN and CDR2 is SVGIG in the germline V gene (reference sequence). CDR3 sequence: CAGESSYNEQFF. CDR3 coding DNA: TGTGCCGGCGAAAGTTCCTACAATGAGCAGTTCTTC.

V gene TRBV11-2 combines with J gene TRBJ2-1, with TRBD2 as a possible D gene (5 bases). Germline V gene lookup returns CDR1 SGHAT and CDR2 FQNNGV. This CDR3 has 16 residues. V was pared by 0 bases and J by 3 bases, with 12 bases between. The CDR3 loop is CASSLDRAGHYNEQFF. The DNA of the CDR3 is TGTGCCAGCAGCTTAGATCGGGCGGGCCACTACAATGAGCAGTTCTTC.

V usage is TRBV5-1 and J usage is TRBJ2-7; D may be TRBD2 (6 bases). V lost 1 base to trimming and J lost 2 bases, with 10 bases between them. This CDR3 is built from 14 residues. Germline CDR1 is SGHRS and CDR2 is YFSETQ. CDR3 sequence: CASSLRGLPYEQYF. Written as DNA, the CDR3 is TGCGCCAGCAGCTTGCGGGGGTTACCCTACGAGCAGTACTTC.

The chain uses TRBV5-6 and TRBJ2-7; D ambiguous. The V gene's germline CDR1 is SGHDT and CDR2 YYEEEE. The CDR3 has 14 amino acids. Trimming stripped 3 bases from V and 0 bases from J, with 10 bases between. The CDR3 coding sequence is TGTGCCAGCAGCTGGACGGTGAGCTCCTACGAGCAGTACTTC. This gives the protein CASSWTVSSYEQYF.

Written as DNA, the CDR3 is TGTGCCAGCAGCCCCGTCAGGGGATTTGGGACTGAAGCTTTCTTT. Its translation: CASSPVRGFGTEAFF. This chain uses TRBV7-2 with TRBJ1-1; D might be TRBD1 (6 bases). The CDR3 spans 15 residues. V shed 5 bases and J shed 5 bases, with 18 bases lying between them. Germline assignment: CDR1 SGHTA and CDR2 FQGNSA.

The chain uses TRBV29-1 and TRBJ2-1; TRBD2 might be the D (5 bases). CDR3 size: 13 residues. Germline loops: CDR1 SQVTM, CDR2 ANQGSEA. V shed 3 bases and J shed 7 bases, with 13 bases lying between them. The CDR3 coding sequence is TGCAGCGTTGACGTGTGGGAGTGGAATGAGCAGTTCTTC. This gives the protein CSVDVWEWNEQFF.

The rearrangement links TRBV7-6 to TRBJ2-7, with 7 bases identical to TRBD1. The CDR3 has 14 amino acids. CDR1 and CDR2 from the germline V gene are SGHVS and FNYEAQ. J was trimmed by 2 bases and V by 5 bases; bases with no gene match: 6. The CDR3 region is CASSLRDSTYEQYF. DNA for the CDR3: TGTGCCAGCAGCCTCCGGGACAGTACCTACGAGCAGTACTTC.

This sequence joins TRBV6-5 and TRBJ1-1, with D uncertain. The CDR3 consists of 9 residues. The germline CDR1 and CDR2 sequences are MNHEY and SVGAGI. Trimming cost V 7 bases and J 10 bases, with 7 bases left between them. Here the CDR3 DNA reads TGTGCCAGCACGGAGGTAGCTTTCTTT. This codes for CASTEVAFF.

This clone was picked up one time. The chain joins TRBV7-2 to TRBJ1-4; D is possibly TRBD1 (6 bases). The germline gives CDR1 SGHTA, CDR2 FQGNSA. The germline V and J ends were trimmed by 5 bases and 5 bases, with 9 bases remaining between them. The CDR3 is made up of 13 amino acids. The CDR3 spells CASSTGQNEKLFF. CDR3 coding DNA: TGTGCCAGCAGCACCGGACAGAATGAAAAACTGTTTTTT.

The gene calls are TRBV6-6 and TRBJ2-5; 11 positions agree with TRBD1. J was trimmed by 5 bases and V by 5 bases; bases with no gene match: 7. Per germline, CDR1 MNHNY and CDR2 SVGAGI (reference sequence). The CDR3 loop spans 15 amino acids. CDR3 region: CASSRGTGGFETQYF. CDR3 bases: TGTGCCAGCAGTCGCGGGACAGGGGGTTTTGAGACCCAGTACTTC.

J is TRBJ1-1 and V is TRBV30; possibly TRBD1 for D (5 bases). CDR1 GTSNPN and CDR2 SVGIG come from the germline V gene (reference sequence). Trimming cost V 1 base and J 14 bases, with 17 bases left between them. The CDR3 is 12 amino acids. CDR3 in amino acids: CAWSDRSKRGFF. The CDR3 DNA sequence: TGTGCCTGGAGTGACAGGTCTAAGCGGGGATTCTTT.

The rearrangement joins TRBV2 to TRBJ1-2; D possibly corresponds to TRBD1 (5 bases). Trimming took off 11 bases at V and 6 bases at J, with 13 bases between the two ends. Germline loops: CDR1 SNHLY, CDR2 FYNNEI. The CDR3 consists of 11 residues. CDR3 bases: TGTGCCTCTCGTCCAGGGAATGGCTACACCTTC. Protein: CASRPGNGYTF.

As for this clone: Distinct nucleotide sequences in the sample also encode this CDR3. This sequence joins TRBV27 and TRBJ2-6; D unresolved. Deletions cut 2 bases from V and 0 bases from J, with 8 bases between. The CDR3 spans 16 residues. Looked up from germline, CDR1 is MNHEY and CDR2 is SMNVEV (reference sequence). The CDR3 region has the DNA TGTGCCAGCAGTTTAATTGGCAGCTCTGGGGCCAACGTCCTGACTTTC. Protein: CASSLIGSSGANVLTF.

The rearrangement uses TRBV4-1 and TRBJ2-5; D is perhaps TRBD2 (6 bases). This CDR3 is built from 14 residues. The ends were cut back, 3 bases at V and 11 bases at J, with 19 bases in the middle. The germline V gene encodes CDR1 MGHRA and CDR2 YSYEKL. Written as DNA, the CDR3 is TGCGCCAGCAGCCAGGTCGGGACTGTGGGTGAGCAGTACTTC. Its translation: CASSQVGTVGEQYF.

The V call is TRBV11-2, the J call TRBJ1-5, with TRBD1 identical over 7 bases. J gave up 2 bases and V 5 bases, and 3 bases lay outside the gene matches. CDR3 length: 14 residues. Germline V gene lookup returns CDR1 SGHAT and CDR2 FQNNGV. CDR3 DNA: TGTGCCAGCAGCCCCGGGACAGGCAATCAGCCCCAGCATTTT. Its protein product is CASSPGTGNQPQHF.

This clone was seen only once. The chain joins TRBV6-6 to TRBJ2-3; unclear D gene. This CDR3 region has 13 residues. Trimming left V 6 bases short and J 4 bases short, with 11 bases between. Germline CDR1 MNHNY, CDR2 SVGAGI (reference sequence). Here the CDR3 DNA reads TGTGCCAGCAGCCTGGGAATTCCAGATACGCAGTATTTT. Residues: CASSLGIPDTQYF.